One and the same sample provided the 25 T cell receptor beta chains below, sequenced in a study of T cells in Graves' hyperthyroidism and ophthalmopathy. The investigators amplified TCR beta CDR3 regions from RNA transcripts. RT-PCR in the first round (using the HTBI primer set) targeted the TCR CDR3. TCRdb ran MiXCR on the multiplex PCR reads and lists one entry per CDR3 protein. The profile shows 750,000 to 950,000 distinct CDR3 sequences, 35% to 45% of them singletons. The source material was blood. The receptors stem from a man younger than 30 with Graves' hyperthyroidism.

This clonotype appeared a single time. Just one base apart from a much larger clone, this may be a read error. The rearrangement links TRBV2 to TRBJ1-1; D gene unclear. V lost 7 bases to trimming and J lost 3 bases, with 9 bases between them. Germline CDR1 SNHLY, CDR2 FYNNEI. The CDR3 contains 12 residues. The CDR3, as DNA: TGTGCCAGCACTCGAGGACACACTGAAGCTTTCTTT. Amino acid sequence: CASTRGHTEAFF.

The chain has TRBV20-1 and TRBJ2-7, with TRBD1 matching 9 bases. After removal of 1 base from V and 5 bases from J, the junction contained 12 bases not matched to a gene. Germline CDR1 DFQATT, CDR2 SNEGSKA (reference sequence). The CDR3 has 16 residues. The CDR3 sequence is CSARVETGGFLHEQYF. The CDR3 DNA is TGCAGTGCTAGAGTGGAGACAGGGGGGTTCCTCCACGAGCAGTACTTC.

CDR3 sequence reads: CASSFEASGGKTQYF. CDR3 nucleotides: TGTGCCAGCAGCTTTGAAGCTAGCGGGGGGAAGACCCAGTACTTC. The rearrangement links TRBV5-4 to TRBJ2-5; 11 nucleotides agree with TRBD2. CDR3 length equals 15 residues. CDR1 is SGHNT, CDR2 YYREEE, per germline (reference sequence). Unmatched junction bases numbered 6, after V lost 2 bases and J lost 6 bases. The variable domain in full, with the rest retrieved from reference TRBV5-4 and TRBJ2-5, is ETGVTQSPTHLIKTRGQQVTLRCSSQSGHNTVSWYQQALGQGPQFIFQYYREEENGRGNFPPRFSGLQFPNYSSELNVNALELDDSALYLCASSFEASGGKTQYFGPGTRLLVL.

V usage is TRBV5-1 and J usage is TRBJ2-7; 7 bases line up with TRBD1. The CDR3 is 15 residues long. Unmatched junction bases numbered 9, after V lost 4 bases and J lost 2 bases. Germline V gene sequence: CDR1 SGHRS, CDR2 YFSETQ. Written as DNA, the CDR3 is TGCGCCAGCAGCCAAACAGGGGACCTTACCTACGAGCAGTACTTC. This codes for CASSQTGDLTYEQYF.

The chain recombines TRBV7-9 with TRBJ1-2; 8 bases align to TRBD1. J gave up 4 bases and V 6 bases, and 13 bases lay outside the gene matches. From germline, CDR1 is SEHNR and CDR2 FQNEAQ (reference sequence). The CDR3 consists of 16 residues. CDR3 sequence: CASSAPLSGGLYGYTF. The CDR3, as DNA: TGTGCCAGCAGTGCACCACTTTCAGGGGGCCTCTATGGCTACACCTTC.

This clonotype was counted a few times. This sequence joins TRBV5-6 and TRBJ1-1; perhaps TRBD1 as D (6 bases). The CDR3 consists of 15 residues. Trimming left V 0 bases short and J 4 bases short, with 13 bases between. The germline CDR1 and CDR2 sequences are SGHDT and YYEEEE. CDR3 sequence (DNA): TGTGCCAGCAGCTTGGACGGGGGGCGCAGCACTGAAGCTTTCTTT. It codes for CASSLDGGRSTEAFF. The full variable domain, with the rest looked up from reference TRBV5-6 and TRBJ1-1, is DAGVTQSPTHLIKTRGQQVTLRCSPKSGHDTVSWYQQALGQGPQFIFQYYEEEERQRGNFPDRFSGHQFPNYSSELNVNALLLGDSALYLCASSLDGGRSTEAFFGQGTRLTVV.

The chain combines TRBV30 with TRBJ2-6; D ambiguous. The V gene's germline CDR1 is GTSNPN and CDR2 SVGIG (reference sequence). This CDR3 contains 15 residues. The ends were cut back, 2 bases at V and 4 bases at J, with 12 bases in the middle. The CDR3 spells CAWSPAWGGANVLTF. For the CDR3, the DNA is TGTGCCTGGAGTCCCGCATGGGGAGGGGCCAACGTCCTGACTTTC.

This clonotype was recorded a few times. The rearrangement links TRBV5-6 to TRBJ1-2, with D possibly TRBD1 on 5 matching bases. This CDR3 spans 13 amino acids. CDR1 is SGHDT, CDR2 YYEEEE, per germline. The ends were cut back, 4 bases at V and 6 bases at J, with 13 bases in the middle. The CDR3 DNA sequence: TGTGCCAGCAGCCCGAGGGGTGGACATGGCTACACCTTC. Its protein product is CASSPRGGHGYTF.

The chain carries TRBV6-5 and TRBJ2-7, with unresolved D. V lost 5 bases and J lost 7, with 18 bases in between. CDR1 is MNHEY, CDR2 SVGAGI, per germline. The length of the CDR3 is 14 residues. The CDR3, as DNA: TGTGCCAGCAGTGAGACCCGATTTTACCAAGAGCAGTACTTC. Its translation: CASSETRFYQEQYF.

The sample holds many counts of this clonotype. The V call is TRBV7-6, the J call TRBJ2-5; 7 positions agree with TRBD1. The germline V gene encodes CDR1 SGHVS and CDR2 FNYEAQ. The CDR3 has 13 residues. V gave up 6 bases and J gave up 5 bases; unmatched junction bases: 6. The CDR3 loop reads CASSSGTVETQYF. Here the CDR3 DNA reads TGTGCCAGCAGTTCCGGGACAGTGGAGACCCAGTACTTC.

Regarding this clonotype: A much larger clone differs by one base, so this may be a read error. The CDR3 bases are TGTGCCAGCGAGGACCTAGGGGAGGCCCAGTACTTC. This sequence encodes CASEDLGEAQYF. The chain carries TRBV7-2 and TRBJ2-5; TRBD2 is a possible D gene (6 bases). The length of the CDR3 is 12 residues. The V gene's germline CDR1 is SGHTA and CDR2 FQGNSA. Trimming shortened V by 8 bases and J by 9 bases, and 16 bases separated the two germline ends.

This clonotype showed up many times. The V gene is TRBV20-1, the J gene TRBJ1-6, with D maybe TRBD1 (6 bases). Between the trimmed V and J ends, which lost 5 bases and 7 bases, there was a span of 12 bases. This CDR3 has 13 residues. The V gene's germline CDR1 is DFQATT and CDR2 SNEGSKA (reference sequence). The CDR3 nucleotides are TGCAGTGCTCGACAGGTGTTAAATTCACCCCTCCACTTT. Translating it yields CSARQVLNSPLHF.

This clonotype was counted a single time. The rearrangement uses TRBV29-1 and TRBJ1-5, with D uncertain. Trimming took off 8 bases at V and 3 bases at J, with 8 bases between the two ends. This CDR3 contains 11 residues. Germline V gives CDR1 SQVTM, CDR2 ANQGSEA. DNA for the CDR3: TGCAGCTTGGCCTCCAATCAGCCCCAGCATTTT. As protein: CSLASNQPQHF.

The table lists this clonotype with a count of one. The gene calls are TRBV7-2 and TRBJ1-2; 9 bases match TRBD1. Per germline, CDR1 SGHTA and CDR2 FQGNSA. V lost 5 bases to trimming and J lost 1 base; unmatched junction nucleotides: 5. The CDR3 is made up of 15 amino acids. CDR3 DNA sequence: TGTGCCAGCAGCGCGGGACAGGGCCTTAACTATGGCTACACCTTC. This codes for CASSAGQGLNYGYTF.

With regard to this clonotype: The junction and the germline gene differ at one end; a read error may be behind it. This chain connects TRBV7-2 to TRBJ1-2; the D is unclear. This CDR3 has 15 amino acids. Germline lookup yields CDR1 SGHTA and CDR2 FQGNSA. CDR3: CASSQEGRFSAGYTF. For the CDR3, the DNA is TGCGCCAGCAGCCAAGAAGGCAGGTTCTCGGCTGGCTACACCTTC.

As to this clonotype: One end of the junction fails to match germline, which may point to a read error. The chain carries TRBV7-9 and TRBJ1-1; D gene unclear. The CDR3 is made up of 13 amino acids. Germline V gene sequence: CDR1 SEHNR, CDR2 FQNEAQ (reference sequence). CDR3 residues: CAGSRGENTEAFF. CDR3 sequence (DNA): TGTGCCGGCAGTCGAGGCGAGAACACTGAAGCTTTCTTT.

A remark on this clonotype: The CDR3 end shows no conserved phenylalanine or tryptophan, and so a read error is likely. The DNA is omitted, as the CDR3 cannot be located on it reliably, and the CDR3 follows TCRdb's listing. V usage is TRBV29-1 and J usage is TRBJ2-5; the table assigns TRBD1, which was not confirmed against the DNA. Germline V gives CDR1 SQVTM, CDR2 ANQGSEA. The CDR3 spans 8 residues, counting both ends. The CDR3 spells CSVHHRDA.

This clonotype was seen ten or more times. The chain couples TRBV9 to TRBJ1-1, with D possibly being TRBD1 (6 bases). V was pared by 5 bases and J by 4 bases, with 12 bases between. Germline CDR1 and CDR2: SGDLS and YYNGEE. The CDR3 is 13 amino acids. The CDR3: CASSEGGSTEAFF. The CDR3 DNA sequence: TGTGCCAGCAGTGAAGGGGGAAGCACTGAAGCTTTCTTT.

Here the CDR3 reads CASSSPPRGYEQYF. CDR3 DNA sequence: TGTGCCAGCAGCTCCCCCCCGAGGGGCTACGAGCAGTACTTC. The chain combines TRBV9 with TRBJ2-7; D is perhaps TRBD1 or TRBD2 (5 bases each). The CDR3 is 14 residues long. Trimming removed 4 bases from V and 3 bases from J, with 14 bases in between. Germline assignment: CDR1 SGDLS and CDR2 YYNGEE.

This chain connects TRBV29-1 to TRBJ1-1; tentatively, D is TRBD1 (5 bases). CDR1 SQVTM and CDR2 ANQGSEA come from the germline V gene. Trimming stripped 6 bases from V and 3 bases from J, with 11 bases between. This CDR3 spans 12 amino acids. The CDR3 nucleotides are TGCAGCGTAAAGGGGCGGTACACTGAAGCTTTCTTT. This gives the protein CSVKGRYTEAFF.

Many counts were recorded for this clonotype. This sequence joins TRBV6-5 and TRBJ1-1; D unclear. Trimming cost V 7 bases and J 5 bases, with 11 bases left between them. Per germline, CDR1 MNHEY and CDR2 SVGAGI. CDR3 length: 12 amino acids. The CDR3 DNA reads as TGTGCCAGCACCCTCGGTGGGACTGAAGCTTTCTTT. Translated, it gives CASTLGGTEAFF.

About this clonotype itself: This may arise from a read error, as a much more abundant clone is one base away. This CDR3 is missing its conserved last phenylalanine or tryptophan, likely due to a read error. The limits of the CDR3 on the DNA are not certain, so only TCRdb's listed CDR3 is given. V gene TRBV2 combines with J gene TRBJ2-5; the table names TRBD1, a call not compared with the DNA. Counting both end residues, the CDR3 totals 12 amino acids. From germline, CDR1 is SNHLY and CDR2 FYNNEI. Here the CDR3 reads CASSGDAGALYL.

The chain employs TRBV29-1 and TRBJ2-3, with unresolved D. Trimming left V 3 bases short and J 4 bases short, with 8 bases between. The CDR3 contains 12 residues. Germline V gene sequence: CDR1 SQVTM, CDR2 ANQGSEA. For the CDR3, the DNA is TGCAGCGTTGACCCGCCCGCAGATACGCAGTATTTT. Its translation is CSVDPPADTQYF.

This chain connects TRBV6-5 to TRBJ1-3; 9 nucleotides match TRBD1. The germline V gene has CDR1 MNHEY and CDR2 SVGAGI. CDR3 length equals 15 residues. The V gene end was trimmed by 6 bases and the J gene end by 4 bases; junction bases not matched to a gene: 7. The chain's CDR3 is CASRPLDRGGNTIYF. Here the CDR3 DNA reads TGTGCCAGCAGACCTTTGGACAGGGGCGGAAACACCATATATTTT.

Many counts were recorded for this clonotype. It may be a read error: a sequence one base away is much more abundant. The rearrangement uses TRBV10-3 and TRBJ1-6; 9 nucleotides line up with TRBD1. J lost 7 bases, V lost 10 bases, and 2 bases had no gene match. The CDR3 covers 12 residues. Germline V gives CDR1 ENHRY, CDR2 SYGVKD. CDR3 protein: CATGTGNSPLHF. Here the CDR3 DNA reads TGTGCCACCGGGACAGGGAATTCACCCCTCCACTTT.